This TCR beta chain was profiled in a study of OX40 agonist ivuxolimab in advanced cancers. Looking at the study overall: Patients with prior anti-PD-1, anti-PD-L1 or anti-CTLA-4 therapy were eligible; 35% to 45% had some. The study, taken as a whole, reports: Fewer expanded clones were found on average in CD4+ than in CD8+ T cells.

In this sample, this clone turned up once. Its cognate antigen is unknown. At the DNA level, this CDR3 is encoded by other sequences in the same sample as well. Trimming removed 2 bases at V and 1 base at J, with 6 bases between. Germline values: CDR1 SEHNR, CDR2 FQNEAQ (reference sequence). This CDR3 has 15 residues. TCRdb's copy holds only in-frame clones and misses some; the assay was immunoSEQ multiplex PCR. The sample has 20,000 to 30,000 clones; 80% to 90% are singletons. The source is an adult with an advanced solid tumor such as melanoma, head and neck, liver or kidney cancer. The chain links TRBV7-9 to TRBJ2-6; no clear D gene. Sequences were derived from CD4+ or CD8+ T cells sorted from blood, sampled in a trial of the OX40 agonist ivuxolimab. CDR3 region: CASSLSESGANVLTF. DNA for the CDR3: TGTGCCAGCAGCTTATCGGAATCTGGGGCCAACGTCCTGACTTTC.